This T cell receptor beta chain was sequenced during a study of T cell responses to AZD1222 COVID-19 vaccine (dated by TCRdb to 2020 to 2022). About the investigation overall: Because spike-specific TCR depth and breadth did not differ between the two schedules, AZD1222 recipients who got a second dose at roughly 4 weeks were pooled with those who got a second dose at roughly 12 weeks. Enrollment into the trials was organized by age into subgroups of 18-55, 56-69 and 70-plus years, and those subgroups contained approximately 150, 30 and 60 TCR-sequenced participants, respectively. A total of just over 230 trial participants underwent TCR sequencing, of whom nearly 210 had received two doses of AZD1222 and some 25 had received two doses of the MenACWY control vaccine. The research as a whole found: Conclusions about previously exposed vaccinees are limited because only six or seven AZD1222 recipients were SARS-CoV-2 seropositive at baseline. The whole spike protein was spanned by vaccine-associated CD4 TCRs, and dominant responses were seen in regions 160-218 and 743-854. In the small 56-69-year group, the increase in depth fell short of significance, most likely because of low power. No day 14 peak-response samples were available, so repertoires were characterized only after the peak T cell response. Nearly half of unique spike-specific TCRs reportedly recognized epitopes outside regions mutated in the B.1.351 and B.1.1.7 variants. After two AZD1222 doses, both the breadth and the depth of spike-specific TCRs were significantly higher than at day 0 and than in MenACWY recipients. Participants were mostly white British, with more females than males. The authors suggested clonal diversity may have been underestimated.

The CDR3 regions of human TCRbeta chains were subjected to immunosequencing. In the paper's pipeline: Repertoire TCRs were checked for matches against a reference library of SARS-CoV-2-specific TCRs that had been generated using the MIRA antigen-specificity platform. Breadth was defined as the fraction of unique TCRs that were SARS-CoV-2-associated. Depth was defined as the fraction of total T cells that were SARS-CoV-2-associated. Using the MIRA data, each spike-specific TCR was mapped to the spike region that the TCR reacts to and placed in a CD4 or CD8 class. Log10-transformed breadth and depth values were compared by one-way ANOVA with Sidak's multiple comparisons tests. TCRdb re-hosts the immuneACCESS table, in-frame sequences only. Its copies lack some clones; in the studies checked, an unresolved V gene accounts for under half of them, and the cause for the rest is not known. From that table come the V and J calls and clone size; the DNA was used to work out D and trimming. Within this sample are about 150,000 clones, with around nine tenths of them counted one time only. The leading ten clones occupy 1.5% to 2% of the sample.

To note about this clone: What this receptor recognizes is not known. One end of the junction fails to match germline, which may point to a read error.

Taken from cysteine to phenylalanine, the CDR3 has 14 residues. The read is trimmed to its CDR3 DNA, 42 bases read in frame from base 1. The germline V gene gives CDR1 as MNHEY and CDR2 as SVGEGT. Taken with the paper, the label for time point translates to: baseline before first vaccination. Vaccinee samples were obtained from the UK trials COV001 and COV002, which included a single-blind randomized controlled phase 2/3 trial of AZD1222 (ChAdOx1 nCoV-19) in healthy adults. For TCRbeta chain sequencing, PBMC samples from trial participants were taken at day 0 and at day 28 after the second dose. The rearranged segments are TRBV6-2 or TRBV6-3 and TRBJ1-1, with TRBD1 identical over 7 junction bases. Sequencing was performed on peripheral blood, taken on day 0 of AZD1222 vaccination. The source of this sequence is an adult in good health. The CDR3 protein is CATSLTGEATEAFF. The sequenced DNA: TGTGCCACCAGTTTAACAGGGGAGGCCACTGAAGCTTTCTTT.